A selection of T cell receptor beta chains follows, all from one sample in a study of T cells in Graves' hyperthyroidism and ophthalmopathy. Each CDR3 protein is one row after TCRdb ran MiXCR on the multiplex PCR reads. The table shows under 450,000 distinct CDR3 sequences, with 15% to 19% occurring only once. The source material was blood. Every receptor here comes from a young woman with Graves' hyperthyroidism. Each CDR3 is given with its conserved first and last residue. The D gene is left open where the match is weak. Clone size is given for some rows only: seen once, a few or many times, or a class if the clone is expanded.

V gene	clone size	D gene	J gene	CDR3 DNA	CDR3 protein
TRBV2	many	.	TRBJ1-4	TGTGCCAGCAGTCCGACACAGGGAAACGAAAAACTGTTTTTT	CASSPTQGNEKLFF
TRBV2	many	TRBD1	TRBJ2-3	TGTGCCAGCAGTTCGGGACAGGGGGCGATAGCAGATACGCAGTATTTT	CASSSGQGAIADTQYF
TRBV3-1	many	.	TRBJ1-2	TGTGCCAGCAGCCGAGCGACTGGGGGGAACTATGGCTACACCTTC	CASSRATGGNYGYTF
TRBV27	many	.	TRBJ2-7	TGTGCCAGCAGCCGTATCGGGACACCAATGATGGACGAGCAGTACTTC	CASSRIGTPMMDEQYF
TRBV20-1	.	TRBD1	TRBJ1-2	TGCAGTGCCCCGATCCCGCTCGGACAGGGGGCGCTTGGCGGCTACACCTTC	CSAPIPLGQGALGGYTF
TRBV9	few	.	TRBJ1-2	TGTGCCAGCAGCCCTCAGCGGGGGTTAGGTGGCTACACCTTC	CASSPQRGLGGYTF
TRBV4-2	.	TRBD1	TRBJ2-6	TGTGCCAGCAGCCCGGGACAGGCCAACCGGTGGGGGGCCAACGTCCTGACTTTC	CASSPGQANRWGANVLTF
TRBV6-1	many	.	TRBJ2-4	TGTGCCAGCAGTCCCCCCTATAACATTCAGTACTTC	CASSPPYNIQYF
TRBV7-9	many	.	TRBJ2-7	TGTGCCAGCAGCTTAGCGCTTGACGGCTACGAGCAGTACTTC	CASSLALDGYEQYF
TRBV7-9	many	TRBD1	TRBJ2-1	TGTGCCAGCAGCTCGCCGGACAGGAGCTCCTACAATGAGCAGTTCTTC	CASSSPDRSSYNEQFF
TRBV4-2	many	.	TRBJ2-1	TGTGCCAGCAGCCAGGCTACAGGGTCCAATGAGCAGTTCTTC	CASSQATGSNEQFF
TRBV4-1	.	TRBD1	TRBJ2-7	TGCGCCAGCAGCCTAAAGACAGGGTCCTACGAGCAGTACTTC	CASSLKTGSYEQYF
TRBV28	many	.	TRBJ1-6	TGTGCCAGCAGTTATGGACAGATGCTGTCCCTCCACTTT	CASSYGQMLSLHF
TRBV5-4	few	.	TRBJ1-3	TGTGCCAGCAGCTTAGTTTCCCAATCTGGAAACACCATATATTTT	CASSLVSQSGNTIYF
TRBV7-2	once	.	TRBJ2-5	TGTGCCAGCAGCTTTATTACAGGGAGCGAGACCCAGTACTTC	CASSFITGSETQYF
TRBV29-1	many	TRBD2	TRBJ2-7	TGCAGCGTCGCGTACGGACTAGCGGGACCCCAATCGCAGTACTTC	CSVAYGLAGPQSQYF
TRBV12-3/TRBV12-4	many	.	TRBJ1-4	TGTGCCAGCAGTTTTGAGACGGGCGAAAAACTGTTTTTT	CASSFETGEKLFF
TRBV5-5	many	.	TRBJ1-5	TGTGCCAGCAGCATGGGATTAGGGTCATCCGGCAATCAGCCCCAGCATTTT	CASSMGLGSSGNQPQHF
TRBV6-1	.	.	TRBJ2-1	TGTGCCAGCAGTAAAAGGGGACCAACCTACAATGAGCAGTTCTTC	CASSKRGPTYNEQFF
TRBV7-6	many	.	TRBJ1-3	TGTGCCAGCAGCTTAGAGCCTGGCTCTGGAAACACCATATATTTT	CASSLEPGSGNTIYF
TRBV27	many	.	TRBJ1-1	TGTGCCAGCAGTCTTACTGCCCCTATGACTGAAGCTTTCTTT	CASSLTAPMTEAFF
TRBV2	.	.	TRBJ2-7	TGTGCCAGCAGTGAAAAGAACAGGGCCTACGAGCAGTACTTC	CASSEKNRAYEQYF
TRBV20-1	many	TRBD1	TRBJ2-1	TGCAGTGTTCCGGGACAGGTTGATGGACATGAGCAGTTCTTC	CSVPGQVDGHEQFF
TRBV6-1	many	TRBD1	TRBJ2-7	TGTGCCAGCAGCCCGGGACAGAGTTCCTACGAGCAGTACTTC	CASSPGQSSYEQYF
TRBV2	many	TRBD1	TRBJ1-5	TGTGCCAGCAGCAGGGACAGGGACCCTCAGCCCCAGCATTTT	CASSRDRDPQPQHF
TRBV28	once	TRBD2	TRBJ2-3	TGTGCCAGCAGCGAAATCCCGGGACTAGCGGACACAGATACGCAGTATTTT	CASSEIPGLADTDTQYF
TRBV28	many	.	TRBJ2-7	TGTGCCAGCAGTTTCGTAGGGACCTACGAGCAGTACTTC	CASSFVGTYEQYF
TRBV5-1	many	.	TRBJ1-1	TGCGCCAGCAGCTTGAGGGGGAACACTGAAGCTTTCTTT	CASSLRGNTEAFF
TRBV20-1	many	TRBD1	TRBJ2-7	TGCAGTGCCCCAAGACGTCACAGGGGATACGAGCAGTACTTC	CSAPRRHRGYEQYF
TRBV13	few	TRBD1	TRBJ1-2	TGTGCCAGCAGCTACACAGGGGGCGGTAAATATGGCTACACCTTC	CASSYTGGGKYGYTF
TRBV5-5	many	.	TRBJ2-7	TGTGCCAGCAGCTTCCTCGACAGCCTCCCCTACGAGCAGTACTTC	CASSFLDSLPYEQYF
TRBV12-3/TRBV12-4	many	TRBD1	TRBJ1-2	TGTGCCAGCAGCCTGAAACCGGGACAGGTTTCTTATGGCTACACCTTC	CASSLKPGQVSYGYTF
TRBV7-6	.	.	TRBJ1-5	TGTGCCAGCAGCCAAGATTGGAGGTCAAGGGGCGAGTGGGGCTTTAGCAATCAGCCCCAGCATTTT	CASSQDWRSRGEWGFSNQPQHF
TRBV11-2	.	TRBD1	TRBJ2-7	TGTGCCAGCAGCTACCTCGGGACAGTCCACAATGAGCAGTACTTC	CASSYLGTVHNEQYF
TRBV6-1	many	.	TRBJ2-2	TGTGCCAGCAGCGGTCGGTCCGGGGAGCTGTTTTTT	CASSGRSGELFF
TRBV6-1	.	TRBD1	TRBJ2-2	TGTGCCAGCAGTCACCCCCGACAGGGTAACACCGGGGAGCTGGTTTTT	CASSHPRQGNTGELVF
TRBV28	many	.	TRBJ2-7	TGTGCCAGCAGCCATTACGAGCAGTACTTC	CASSHYEQYF
TRBV9	.	.	TRBJ2-3	TGTGCCAGCAGCGTAGAAGGCAGCCCCGGGGATACGCAGTATTTT	CASSVEGSPGDTQYF
TRBV5-1	.	TRBD1	TRBJ1-6	TGCGCCAGCAGCTTGCTCCGACAGGGGATAGATTCACCCCTCCACTTT	CASSLLRQGIDSPLHF
TRBV4-1	.	.	TRBJ2-1	TGCGCCAGCAGCCAAGCTCCGGGAGTAGGGTACAATGAGCAGTTCTTC	CASSQAPGVGYNEQFF
TRBV5-6	many	TRBD1	TRBJ2-5	TGTGCCAGCAGCGACATGACAGGGGGAGAGACCCAGTACTTC	CASSDMTGGETQYF
TRBV27	many	TRBD1	TRBJ1-1	TGTGCCAGCAGTTCGGACAGGGTAGGGACTGAAGCTTTCTTT	CASSSDRVGTEAFF
TRBV7-2	many	.	TRBJ2-1	TGTGCCAGCAGCTTAGGGTCAGGGCGGAATGAGCAGTTCTTC	CASSLGSGRNEQFF
TRBV29-1	many	TRBD2	TRBJ2-3	TGCAGCGTTGGGGGGCTAGCGGGGCGGTGGGATACGCAGTATTTT	CSVGGLAGRWDTQYF
TRBV27	many	.	TRBJ1-5	TGTGCCAGCAGTTATACAGGGAAACAGCCCCAGCATTTT	CASSYTGKQPQHF
TRBV29-1	many	TRBD1	TRBJ2-7	TGCAGCGTGAGCCGGGACAGGGTTACCTTAGGCGCCGAGCAGTACTTC	CSVSRDRVTLGAEQYF
TRBV20-1	many	.	TRBJ2-1	TGCAGTGCTGGGGGACAAATTCTGGGGGAGCAGTTCTTC	CSAGGQILGEQFF
TRBV5-6	.	TRBD2	TRBJ2-7	TGTGCCAGCAGCTCGGGACTAGCGGGAGCCTCCTACGAGCAGTACTTC	CASSSGLAGASYEQYF
TRBV27	.	.	TRBJ1-5	TGTGCCAGCAGGCCCCGACAGAATTCCGATCAGCCCCAGCATTTT	CASRPRQNSDQPQHF
TRBV20-1	.	.	TRBJ2-3	TGCAGTGCTAGATCCCAGGAGAGCACAGATACGCAGTATTTT	CSARSQESTDTQYF